These T cell receptor beta chains were read from a single sample in a study of neurological immune-mediated disorders. Each CDR3 protein is one row after TCRdb ran MiXCR on the 5' RACE reads. The data hold over 25,000 distinct CDR3 sequences, with around 10% observed a single time. Sequenced material: PBMCs. Receptors were obtained from a woman aged 60 to 75 in good health. The CDR3 runs from the conserved cysteine through the conserved F or W. D genes are given only for firm matches. A row's size may be missing; if present it is once, few, many or a size class.

J,size,V,length,D,CDR3,DNA
TRBJ2-7,many,TRBV6-2/TRBV6-3,14,.,CASRSNAGDYEQYF,TGTGCCAGCAGATCCAATGCAGGGGACTACGAGCAGTACTTC
TRBJ2-2,many,TRBV10-3,18,TRBD2,CAISPATSLVANTGELFF,TGTGCCATCAGCCCGGCGACTAGCCTAGTCGCGAACACCGGGGAGCTGTTTTTT
TRBJ1-1,many,TRBV24-1,15,.,CATSDTPAPTTEAFF,TGTGCCACCAGTGACACCCCAGCCCCGACCACTGAAGCTTTCTTT
TRBJ2-7,many,TRBV30,12,.,CAWSVTRREQYF,TGTGCCTGGAGTGTAACTCGCCGCGAGCAGTACTTC
TRBJ2-1,many,TRBV5-1,14,TRBD2,CATGSSGGNNEQFF,TGCGCCACCGGATCTAGCGGGGGTAACAATGAGCAGTTCTTC
TRBJ2-2,.,TRBV5-4,17,TRBD2,CASRSGLACGNTGELFF,TGTGCCAGCAGATCCGGACTAGCGTGTGGGAACACCGGGGAGCTGTTTTTT
TRBJ2-3,many,TRBV5-1,13,.,CASSNPVADTQYF,TGCGCCAGCAGCAACCCAGTGGCAGATACGCAGTATTTT
TRBJ1-1,.,TRBV5-6,21,.,CASSFYICSASRGGGNTEAFF,.
TRBJ1-4,many,TRBV5-1,14,.,CASSLGRTNEKLFF,TGCGCCAGCAGCTTGGGGAGAACTAATGAAAAACTGTTTTTT
TRBJ1-6,many,TRBV5-1,13,.,CASSAGDNSPLHF,TGCGCCAGCAGCGCGGGAGATAATTCACCCCTCCACTTT
TRBJ1-1,large,TRBV7-6,14,.,CASSLGGRNTEAFF,TGTGCCAGCAGCTTAGGGGGAAGGAACACTGAAGCTTTCTTT
TRBJ2-5,many,TRBV18,14,.,CASSPTPYQETQYF,TGTGCCAGCTCACCCACTCCATACCAAGAGACCCAGTACTTC
TRBJ1-3,many,TRBV7-2,17,.,CASRDPGRATSGNTIYF,TGTGCCAGCAGGGATCCGGGGCGGGCGACCTCTGGAAACACCATATATTTT
TRBJ2-2,many,TRBV6-1,14,.,CASMIGGWTGELFF,TGTGCCAGCATGATCGGGGGATGGACCGGGGAGCTGTTTTTT
TRBJ1-2,many,TRBV7-2,16,.,CASSSRVGGRDYGYTF,TGTGCCAGCAGCTCCCGAGTGGGGGGGCGTGACTATGGCTACACCTTC
TRBJ1-2,many,TRBV6-5,16,TRBD1,CASSTTEPGGGYGYTF,TGTGCCAGCAGTACCACCGAGCCAGGGGGGGGCTATGGCTACACCTTC
TRBJ1-6,many,TRBV5-1,15,.,CASSPRLGGLSPLHF,TGCGCCAGCAGCCCACGGTTGGGGGGGCTTTCACCCCTCCACTTT
TRBJ2-5,.,TRBV6-2/TRBV6-3,14,.,CASTKWGLGETQYF,TGTGCCAGCACCAAGTGGGGGTTGGGCGAGACCCAGTACTTC
TRBJ1-1,.,TRBV7-9,16,.,CASSPRWEKVNTEAFF,TGTGCCAGCAGCCCCCGCTGGGAGAAGGTGAACACTGAAGCTTTCTTT
TRBJ1-4,many,TRBV5-5,15,.,CASSLSEGWGEKLFF,TGTGCCAGCAGTCTAAGTGAGGGTTGGGGTGAAAAACTGTTTTTT
TRBJ1-5,.,TRBV5-1,13,.,CASRIRDTDTQHF,TGCGCCAGCAGGATACGTGACACAGATACGCAGCATTTT
TRBJ1-2,many,TRBV20-1,13,.,CSAREDLNYGYTF,TGCAGTGCTAGAGAAGATCTAAACTATGGCTACACCTTC
TRBJ2-1,many,TRBV4-3,15,.,CASSQDRGSYNEQFF,TGCGCCAGCAGCCAAGATCGGGGCAGTTACAATGAGCAGTTCTTC
TRBJ2-3,many,TRBV15,15,TRBD2,CATSRDRGGSDTQYF,TGTGCCACCAGCAGAGATCGGGGGGGGTCCGATACGCAGTATTTT
TRBJ2-5,many,TRBV2,15,.,CASKPTGMGEETQYF,TGTGCCAGCAAGCCTACAGGGATGGGGGAAGAGACCCAGTACTTC
TRBJ1-2,many,TRBV7-2,13,.,CASSPGHRYGYTF,TGTGCCAGCAGCCCGGGACACCGCTATGGCTACACCTTC
TRBJ1-1,.,TRBV6-2/TRBV6-3,13,.,CVSSYAGDTEAFF,TGTGTCAGCAGTTACGCGGGAGACACTGAAGCTTTCTTT
TRBJ2-6,many,TRBV12-3/TRBV12-4,17,.,CASSLYGRHSGANVLTF,TGTGCCAGCAGTTTATATGGACGTCACTCTGGGGCCAACGTCCTGACTTTC
TRBJ1-3,many,TRBV29-1,17,TRBD1,CSVDGQGPIESGNTIYF,TGCAGCGTTGACGGACAGGGCCCTATCGAGTCTGGAAACACCATATATTTT
TRBJ1-1,few,TRBV15,17,.,CATSRDRRGIMNTEAFF,TGTGCCACCAGCAGAGATCGCCGGGGGATCATGAACACTGAAGCTTTCTTT
TRBJ2-5,many,TRBV6-2/TRBV6-3,17,.,CASSYPAGGPTKVAQYF,TGTGCCAGCAGTTACCCCGCCGGGGGGCCGACTAAGGTGGCCCAGTACTTC
TRBJ2-1,many,TRBV7-8,14,.,CASSLKSWSNEQFF,TGTGCCAGCAGCTTAAAGTCCTGGAGCAATGAGCAGTTCTTC
TRBJ1-2,many,TRBV28,18,.,CASSLSSTSRLALYGYTF,TGTGCCAGCAGTCTCTCTTCGACATCGCGGTTGGCGCTCTATGGCTACACCTTC
TRBJ2-1,.,TRBV6-2/TRBV6-3,15,.,CASSSLGLTDGEQFF,TGTGCCAGCAGTTCTCTCGGACTAACGGATGGGGAGCAGTTCTTC
TRBJ2-5,many,TRBV5-1,14,TRBD2,CASKGLGVGETQYF,TGCGCCAGCAAGGGACTAGGGGTGGGAGAGACCCAGTACTTC
TRBJ1-1,many,TRBV7-9,15,TRBD1,CASSSSDRVNTEAFF,TGTGCCAGCAGCTCCTCGGACAGGGTGAACACTGAAGCTTTCTTT
TRBJ2-7,.,TRBV5-5,14,.,CASSLGDMFDEQYF,TGTGCCAGCAGCTTAGGGGACATGTTTGACGAGCAGTACTTC
TRBJ2-3,many,TRBV2,14,.,CASLGQGGTDTQYF,TGTGCCAGCTTAGGGCAGGGTGGCACAGATACGCAGTATTTT
TRBJ1-2,many,TRBV5-1,14,TRBD1,CASSDRTGNYGYTF,TGCGCCAGCAGCGATAGGACAGGGAACTATGGCTACACCTTC
TRBJ1-3,many,TRBV7-8,14,.,CASSSRRAGNTIYF,TGTGCCAGCAGCTCCCGGAGGGCTGGAAACACCATATATTTT
TRBJ2-3,.,TRBV5-5,14,.,CASTAGEGSGTQYF,TGCGCCAGCACCGCCGGGGAAGGATCTGGTACGCAGTATTTT
TRBJ2-1,many,TRBV20-1,13,TRBD2,CSVRLAGGRSEFF,TGCAGTGTTAGGCTAGCGGGGGGTCGTTCCGAGTTCTTC
TRBJ2-2,many,TRBV5-1,15,.,CASSLIAGRTGELFF,TGCGCCAGCAGCTTGATAGCTGGGAGGACCGGGGAGCTGTTTTTT
TRBJ2-5,many,TRBV20-1,13,.,CSASNRDTETQYF,TGCAGTGCTAGCAACAGGGACACGGAGACCCAGTACTTC
TRBJ2-1,many,TRBV7-2,16,.,CASSLVGGAGYNEQFF,TGTGCCAGCAGCTTAGTTGGCGGTGCTGGTTACAATGAGCAGTTCTTC
TRBJ2-7,many,TRBV6-6,14,TRBD2,CASSFGLAVYEQYF,TGTGCCAGCAGTTTTGGACTAGCGGTTTACGAGCAGTACTTC
TRBJ1-4,many,TRBV20-1,14,.,CSASPTVAGEKLFF,TGCAGTGCCTCCCCCACGGTAGCGGGCGAAAAACTGTTTTTT
TRBJ1-1,many,TRBV27,13,.,CASSGSTGTEAFF,TGTGCCAGCTCGGGCAGCACGGGGACTGAAGCTTTCTTT
TRBJ1-2,many,TRBV12-3/TRBV12-4,12,.,CASSFGTTGYTF,TGTGCCAGCAGTTTCGGAACCACTGGCTACACCTTC
TRBJ1-5,.,TRBV20-1,13,TRBD1,CSASTQGDQPQHF,TGCAGTGCTTCAACTCAGGGGGATCAGCCCCAGCATTTT
TRBJ2-1,many,TRBV7-9,19,TRBD2,CASSRYGIAGGPDNNEQFF,TGTGCCAGCAGCCGATATGGGATAGCGGGGGGGCCAGATAACAATGAGCAGTTCTTC
TRBJ1-1,many,TRBV3-1,14,.,CASSQEHSNTEAFF,TGTGCCAGCAGCCAGGAACACTCGAACACTGAAGCTTTCTTT